This entry concerns a single TCR beta chain. No antigen is known for it. 13 Jbeta primers and 60 Vbeta primers were used for the PCR. Clones were read by immunoSEQ multiplex PCR, and TCRdb kept only the in-frame ones, dropping some. This table holds approximately 150,000 clones, approximately 78% found once. The data derive from a study of cytomegalovirus exposure and HLA in healthy donors. General observations from the study: As was reported, the classifier diagnosed cytomegalovirus status with high specificity and sensitivity. Apparent HLA restriction characterized most CMV-associated TCR beta chains in a later analysis.

Per germline, CDR1 SGHRS and CDR2 YFSETQ. The CDR3 runs to 13 residues. V lost 0 bases to trimming and J lost 7 bases, with 10 bases between them. This receptor was obtained from a female donor in good health and CMV-seronegative. This sequence joins TRBV5-1 and TRBJ2-5; D is unresolved. The sample was PBMCs. CDR3 loop: CASSLAGLRTQYF. The CDR3 DNA reads as TGCGCCAGCAGCTTGGCCGGGTTACGGACCCAGTACTTC. The full variable domain, with the rest looked up from reference TRBV5-1 and TRBJ2-5, is KAGVTQTPRYLIKTRGQQVTLSCSPISGHRSVSWYQQTPGQGLQFLFEYFSETQRNKGNFPGRFSGRQFSNSRSEMNVSTLELGDSALYLCASSLAGLRTQYFGPGTRLLVL.